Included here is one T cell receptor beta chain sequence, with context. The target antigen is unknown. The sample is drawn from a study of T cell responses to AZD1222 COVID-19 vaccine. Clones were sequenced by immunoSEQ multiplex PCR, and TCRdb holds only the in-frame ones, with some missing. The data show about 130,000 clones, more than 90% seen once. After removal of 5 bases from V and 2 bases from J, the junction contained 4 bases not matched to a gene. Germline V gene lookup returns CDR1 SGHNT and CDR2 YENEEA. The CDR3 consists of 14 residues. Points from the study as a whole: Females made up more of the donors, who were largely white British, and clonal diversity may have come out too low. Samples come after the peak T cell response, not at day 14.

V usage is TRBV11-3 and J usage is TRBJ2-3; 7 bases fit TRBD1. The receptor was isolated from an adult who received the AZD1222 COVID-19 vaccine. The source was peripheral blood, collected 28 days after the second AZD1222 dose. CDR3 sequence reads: CASSTGQVTDTQYF. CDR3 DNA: TGTGCCAGCAGCACCGGACAGGTCACAGATACGCAGTATTTT.